This section outlines one T cell receptor beta chain sequence together with its context. The antigen is unknown. This specimen belongs to a study of T cells in Graves' hyperthyroidism and ophthalmopathy. About the study: The initial diagnosis was the point when peripheral blood was collected, ahead of any treatment. Study results and limitations: A 13 V-J model separated ophthalmopathy from stable hyperthyroidism. Most thyroid clonotypes that were expanded above 0.001 also turned up in blood.

Amplified regions were TCR beta CDR3 sequences from RNA transcripts. An initial round of RT-PCR targeting the TCR CDR3 relied on the HTBI primer set. MiXCR, run by TCRdb on the multiplex PCR reads, gives a single entry per CDR3 protein. The top ten clones hold approximately 8% of a sample with about 400,000 distinct CDR3 sequences, 15% to 18% of them seen once. Graves' hyperthyroidism without ophthalmopathy progression within 18 months was termed stable. This TCR was recovered from a woman aged 18-29 years with Graves' hyperthyroidism. The source material was blood.

This CDR3 reads CASKEWAGSTGELFF. DNA for the CDR3: TGTGCCAGCAAAGAGTGGGCTGGGAGCACCGGGGAGCTGTTTTTT. J is TRBJ2-2 and V is TRBV7-8; D possibly corresponds to TRBD2 (5 bases). V was pared by 7 bases and J by 4 bases, with 16 bases between. CDR1 is SGHVS, CDR2 FQNEAQ, per germline. The CDR3 contains 15 residues.